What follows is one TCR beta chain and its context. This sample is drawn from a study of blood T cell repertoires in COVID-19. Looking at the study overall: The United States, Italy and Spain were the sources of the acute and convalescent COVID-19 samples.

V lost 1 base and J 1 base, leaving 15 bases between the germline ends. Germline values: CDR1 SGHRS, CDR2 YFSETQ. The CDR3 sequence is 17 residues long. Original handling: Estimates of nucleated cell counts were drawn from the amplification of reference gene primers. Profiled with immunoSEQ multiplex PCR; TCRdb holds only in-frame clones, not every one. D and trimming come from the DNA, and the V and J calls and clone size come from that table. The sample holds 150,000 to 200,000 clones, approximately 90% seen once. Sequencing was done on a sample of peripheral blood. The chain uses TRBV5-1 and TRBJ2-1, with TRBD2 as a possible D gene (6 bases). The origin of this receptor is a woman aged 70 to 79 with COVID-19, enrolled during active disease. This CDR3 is CASSLRSRRESYNEQFF. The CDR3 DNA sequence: TGCGCCAGCAGCTTGAGATCTAGGAGGGAATCCTACAATGAGCAGTTCTTC.